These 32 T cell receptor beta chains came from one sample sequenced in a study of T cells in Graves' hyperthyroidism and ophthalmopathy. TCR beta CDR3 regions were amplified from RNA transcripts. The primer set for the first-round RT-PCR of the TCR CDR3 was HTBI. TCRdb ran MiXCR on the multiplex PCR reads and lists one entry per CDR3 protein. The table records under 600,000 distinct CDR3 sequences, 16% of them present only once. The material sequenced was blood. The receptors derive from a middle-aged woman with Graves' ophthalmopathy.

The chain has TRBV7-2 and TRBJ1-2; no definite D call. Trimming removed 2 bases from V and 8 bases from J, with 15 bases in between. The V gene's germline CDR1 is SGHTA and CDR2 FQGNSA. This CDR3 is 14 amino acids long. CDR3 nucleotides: TGTGCCAGCAGCTTATTTCGGGTCGAGGCCGGCTACACCTTC. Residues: CASSLFRVEAGYTF.

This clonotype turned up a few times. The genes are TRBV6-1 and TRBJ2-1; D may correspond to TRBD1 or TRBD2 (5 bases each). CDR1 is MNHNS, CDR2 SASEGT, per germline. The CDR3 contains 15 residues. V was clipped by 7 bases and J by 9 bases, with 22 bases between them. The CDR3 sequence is CASNRDGGARSEQFF. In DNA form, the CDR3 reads TGTGCCAGCAACCGGGACGGTGGTGCAAGGAGTGAGCAGTTCTTC.

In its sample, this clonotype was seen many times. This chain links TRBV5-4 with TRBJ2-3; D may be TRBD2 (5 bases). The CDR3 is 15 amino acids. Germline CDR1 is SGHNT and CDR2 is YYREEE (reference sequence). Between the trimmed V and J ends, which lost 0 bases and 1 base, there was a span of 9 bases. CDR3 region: CASSLAGKGTDTQYF. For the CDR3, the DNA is TGTGCCAGCAGCTTGGCGGGGAAAGGCACAGATACGCAGTATTTT. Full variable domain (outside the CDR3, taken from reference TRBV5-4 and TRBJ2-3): ETGVTQSPTHLIKTRGQQVTLRCSSQSGHNTVSWYQQALGQGPQFIFQYYREEENGRGNFPPRFSGLQFPNYSSELNVNALELDDSALYLCASSLAGKGTDTQYFGPGTRLTVL.

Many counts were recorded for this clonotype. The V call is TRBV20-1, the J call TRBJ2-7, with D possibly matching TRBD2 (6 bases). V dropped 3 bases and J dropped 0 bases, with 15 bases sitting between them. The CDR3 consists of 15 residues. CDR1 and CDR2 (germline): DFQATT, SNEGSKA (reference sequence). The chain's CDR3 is CSASPQGLNSYEQYF. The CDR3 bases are TGCAGTGCTAGTCCACAAGGACTAAACTCCTACGAGCAGTACTTC.

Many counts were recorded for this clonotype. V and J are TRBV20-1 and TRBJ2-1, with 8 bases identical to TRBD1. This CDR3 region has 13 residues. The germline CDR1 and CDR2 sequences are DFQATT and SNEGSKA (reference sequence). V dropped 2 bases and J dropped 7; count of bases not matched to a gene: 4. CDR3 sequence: CSARQTGGNEQFF. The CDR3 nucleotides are TGCAGTGCTAGACAAACAGGGGGAAATGAGCAGTTCTTC.

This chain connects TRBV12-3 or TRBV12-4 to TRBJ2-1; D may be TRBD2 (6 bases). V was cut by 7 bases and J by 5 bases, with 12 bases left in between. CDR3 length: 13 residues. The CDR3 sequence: CASTRDSNNEQFF. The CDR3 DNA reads TGTGCCAGCACCCGGGACTCAAACAATGAGCAGTTCTTC.

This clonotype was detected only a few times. CDR3 residues: CASSRHGSTPTGELFF. In nucleotides, the CDR3 is TGTGCCAGCAGCCGCCACGGGAGCACTCCCACCGGGGAGCTGTTTTTT. V usage is TRBV7-9 and J usage is TRBJ2-2; a weak D match, TRBD2 (6 bases). V lost 5 bases and J lost 4, with 17 bases in between. This CDR3 is 16 amino acids long. The germline gives CDR1 SEHNR, CDR2 FQNEAQ (reference sequence). Looking up the rest from reference TRBV7-9 and TRBJ2-2 gives the full variable domain: DTGVSQNPRHKITKRGQNVTFRCDPISEHNRLYWYRQTLGQGPEFLTYFQNEAQLEKSRLLSDRFSAERPKGSFSTLEIQRTEQGDSAMYLCASSRHGSTPTGELFFGEGSRLTVL.

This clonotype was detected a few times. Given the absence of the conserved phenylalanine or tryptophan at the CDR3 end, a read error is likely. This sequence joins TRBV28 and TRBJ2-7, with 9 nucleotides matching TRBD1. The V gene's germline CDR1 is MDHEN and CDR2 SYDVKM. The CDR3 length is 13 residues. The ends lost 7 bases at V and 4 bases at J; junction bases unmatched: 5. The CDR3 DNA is TGTGCCAGCATCGGCGGGACAGGGTACGAGCAGTACCTC. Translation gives CASIGGTGYEQYL.

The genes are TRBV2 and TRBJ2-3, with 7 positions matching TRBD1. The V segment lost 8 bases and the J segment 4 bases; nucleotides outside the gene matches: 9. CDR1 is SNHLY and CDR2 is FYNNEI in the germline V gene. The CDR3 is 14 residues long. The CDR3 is CASCPGQNSDTQYF. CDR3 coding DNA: TGTGCCAGCTGCCCGGGACAGAACTCAGATACGCAGTATTTT. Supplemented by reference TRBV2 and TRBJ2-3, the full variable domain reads EPEVTQTPSHQVTQMGQEVILRCVPISNHLYFYWYRQILGQKVEFLVSFYNNEISEKSEIFDDQFSVERPDGSNFTLKIRSTKLEDSAMYFCASCPGQNSDTQYFGPGTRLTVL.

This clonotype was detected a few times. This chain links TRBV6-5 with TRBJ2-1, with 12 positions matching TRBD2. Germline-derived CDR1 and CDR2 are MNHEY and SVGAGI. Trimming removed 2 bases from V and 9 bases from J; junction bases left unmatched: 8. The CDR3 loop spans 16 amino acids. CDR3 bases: TGTGCCAGCAGTTACCAGACTAGCGGGAGACCGGGTGAGCAGTTCTTC. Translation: CASSYQTSGRPGEQFF.

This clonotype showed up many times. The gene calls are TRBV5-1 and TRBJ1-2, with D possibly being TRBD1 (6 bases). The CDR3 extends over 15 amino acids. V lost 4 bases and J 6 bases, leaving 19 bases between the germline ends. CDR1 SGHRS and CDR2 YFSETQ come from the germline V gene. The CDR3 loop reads CASSDNFQGSDGYTF. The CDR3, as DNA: TGCGCCAGCAGCGACAATTTCCAGGGGTCGGATGGCTACACCTTC.

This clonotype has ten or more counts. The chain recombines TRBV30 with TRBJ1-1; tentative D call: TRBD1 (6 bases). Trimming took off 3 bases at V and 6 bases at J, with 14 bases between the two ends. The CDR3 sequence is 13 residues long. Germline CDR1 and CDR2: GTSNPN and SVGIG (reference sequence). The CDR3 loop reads CAWRIQGIAEAFF. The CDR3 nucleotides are TGTGCCTGGAGGATACAGGGAATCGCTGAAGCTTTCTTT.

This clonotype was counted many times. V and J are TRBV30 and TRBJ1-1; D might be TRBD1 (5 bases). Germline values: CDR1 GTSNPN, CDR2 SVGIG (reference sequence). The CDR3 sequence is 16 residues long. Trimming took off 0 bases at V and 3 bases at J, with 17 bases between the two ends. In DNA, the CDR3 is TGTGCCTGGAGTGTACGGAGGAGGGGTGGGGACACTGAAGCTTTCTTT. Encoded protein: CAWSVRRRGGDTEAFF.

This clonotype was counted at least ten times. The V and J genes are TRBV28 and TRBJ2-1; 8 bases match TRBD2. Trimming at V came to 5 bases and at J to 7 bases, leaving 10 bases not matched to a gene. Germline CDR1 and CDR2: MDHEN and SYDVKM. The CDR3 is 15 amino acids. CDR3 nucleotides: TGTGCCAGCAGTCTACTAGCGGCAATAGGAAATGAGCAGTTCTTC. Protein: CASSLLAAIGNEQFF.

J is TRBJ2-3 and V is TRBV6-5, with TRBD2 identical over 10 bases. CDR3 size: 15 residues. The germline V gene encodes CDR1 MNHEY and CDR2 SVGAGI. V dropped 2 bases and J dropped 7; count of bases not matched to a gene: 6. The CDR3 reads CASSYSSGRTNTQYF. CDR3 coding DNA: TGTGCCAGCAGTTACAGTAGCGGGAGGACGAATACGCAGTATTTT.

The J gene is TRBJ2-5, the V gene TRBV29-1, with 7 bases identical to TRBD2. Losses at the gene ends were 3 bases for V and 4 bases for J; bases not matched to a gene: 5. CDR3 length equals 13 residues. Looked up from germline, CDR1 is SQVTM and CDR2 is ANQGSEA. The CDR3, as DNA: TGCAGCGTTGAGGCGGGGAGGGGAGAGACCCAGTACTTC. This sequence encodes CSVEAGRGETQYF.

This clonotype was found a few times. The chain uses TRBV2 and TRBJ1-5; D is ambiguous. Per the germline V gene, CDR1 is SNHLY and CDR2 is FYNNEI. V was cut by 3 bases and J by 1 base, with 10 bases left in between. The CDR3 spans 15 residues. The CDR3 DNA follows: TGTGCCAGCAGTGAGCGGGGTGGGAGCAATCAGCCCCAGCATTTT. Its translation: CASSERGGSNQPQHF.

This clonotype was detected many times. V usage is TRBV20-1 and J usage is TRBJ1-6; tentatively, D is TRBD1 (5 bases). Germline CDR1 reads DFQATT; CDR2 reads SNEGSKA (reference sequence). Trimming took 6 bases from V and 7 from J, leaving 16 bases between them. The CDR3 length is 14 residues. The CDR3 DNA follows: TGCAGTGCAAAAACCGGGACGGGGAATTCACCCCTCCACTTT. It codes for CSAKTGTGNSPLHF.

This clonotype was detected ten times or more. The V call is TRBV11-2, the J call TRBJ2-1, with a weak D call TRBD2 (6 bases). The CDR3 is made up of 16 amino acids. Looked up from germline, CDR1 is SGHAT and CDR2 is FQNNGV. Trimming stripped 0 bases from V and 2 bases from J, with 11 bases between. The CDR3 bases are TGTGCCAGCAGCTTAGAGGGCGGGGACCCCTACAATGAGCAGTTCTTC. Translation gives CASSLEGGDPYNEQFF.

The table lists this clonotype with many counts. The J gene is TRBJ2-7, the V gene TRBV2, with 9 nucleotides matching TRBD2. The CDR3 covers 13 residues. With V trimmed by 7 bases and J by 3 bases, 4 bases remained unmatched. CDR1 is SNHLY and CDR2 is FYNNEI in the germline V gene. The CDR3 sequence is CASKASGIYEQYF. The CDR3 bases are TGTGCCAGCAAGGCTAGCGGGATCTACGAGCAGTACTTC.

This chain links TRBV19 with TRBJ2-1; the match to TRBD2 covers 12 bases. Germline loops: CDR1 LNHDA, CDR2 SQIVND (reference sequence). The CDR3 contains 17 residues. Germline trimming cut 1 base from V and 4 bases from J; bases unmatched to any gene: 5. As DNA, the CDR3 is TGTGCCAGTAGTATAGGGGGAGGGACTAGCGGGTACAATGAGCAGTTCTTC. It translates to CASSIGGGTSGYNEQFF.

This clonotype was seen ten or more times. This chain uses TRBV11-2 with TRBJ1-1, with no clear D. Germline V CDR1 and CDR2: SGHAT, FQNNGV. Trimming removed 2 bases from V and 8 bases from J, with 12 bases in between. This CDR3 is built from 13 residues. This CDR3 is CASSLNGPGEAFF. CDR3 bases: TGTGCCAGCAGCTTAAATGGGCCCGGGGAAGCTTTCTTT.

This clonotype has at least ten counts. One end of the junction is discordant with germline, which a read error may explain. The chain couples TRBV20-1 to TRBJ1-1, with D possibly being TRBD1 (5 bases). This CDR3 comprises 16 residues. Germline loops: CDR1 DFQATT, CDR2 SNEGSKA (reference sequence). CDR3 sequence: CSASGVAEGMDTGAFF. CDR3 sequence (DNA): TGCAGTGCTAGTGGAGTCGCGGAGGGGATGGACACTGGAGCTTTCTTT.

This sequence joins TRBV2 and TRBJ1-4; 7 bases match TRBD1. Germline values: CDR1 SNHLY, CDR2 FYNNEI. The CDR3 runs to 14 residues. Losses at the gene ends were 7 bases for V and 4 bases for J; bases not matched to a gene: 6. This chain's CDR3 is CASNTGQSNEKLFF. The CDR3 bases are TGTGCCAGCAATACGGGACAGAGTAATGAAAAACTGTTTTTT.

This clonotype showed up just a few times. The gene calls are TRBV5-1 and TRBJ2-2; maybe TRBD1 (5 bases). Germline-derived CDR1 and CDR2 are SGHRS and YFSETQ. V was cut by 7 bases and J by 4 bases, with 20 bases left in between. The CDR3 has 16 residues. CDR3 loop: CASGRTPISTTGELFF. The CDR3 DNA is TGCGCCAGCGGGCGGACACCGATCTCTACCACCGGGGAGCTGTTTTTT. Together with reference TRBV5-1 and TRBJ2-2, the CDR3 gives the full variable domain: KAGVTQTPRYLIKTRGQQVTLSCSPISGHRSVSWYQQTPGQGLQFLFEYFSETQRNKGNFPGRFSGRQFSNSRSEMNVSTLELGDSALYLCASGRTPISTTGELFFGEGSRLTVL.

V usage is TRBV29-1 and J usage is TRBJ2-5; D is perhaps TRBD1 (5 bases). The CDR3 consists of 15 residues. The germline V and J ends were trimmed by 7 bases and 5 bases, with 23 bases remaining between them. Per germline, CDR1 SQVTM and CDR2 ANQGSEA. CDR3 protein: CSARPRQGIWETQYF. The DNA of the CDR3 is TGCAGCGCCCGTCCCCGGCAGGGCATTTGGGAGACCCAGTACTTC.

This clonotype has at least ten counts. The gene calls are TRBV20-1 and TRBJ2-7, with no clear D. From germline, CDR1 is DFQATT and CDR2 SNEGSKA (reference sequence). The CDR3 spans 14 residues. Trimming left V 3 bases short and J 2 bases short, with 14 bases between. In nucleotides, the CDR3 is TGCAGTGCTAGTATGACTCACCAGACCTACGAGCAGTACTTC. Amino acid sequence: CSASMTHQTYEQYF.

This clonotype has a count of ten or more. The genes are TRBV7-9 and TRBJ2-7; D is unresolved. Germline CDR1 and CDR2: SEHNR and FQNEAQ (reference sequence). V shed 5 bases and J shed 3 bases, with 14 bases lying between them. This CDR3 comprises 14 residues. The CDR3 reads CASSPHGELYEQYF. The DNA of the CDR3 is TGTGCCAGCAGCCCCCATGGAGAGCTCTACGAGCAGTACTTC.

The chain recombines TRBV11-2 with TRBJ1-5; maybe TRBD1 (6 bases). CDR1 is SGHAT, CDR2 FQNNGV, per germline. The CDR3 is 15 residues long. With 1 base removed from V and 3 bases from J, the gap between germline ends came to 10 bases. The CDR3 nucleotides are TGTGCCAGCAGCTTAGGGGGGCCCGTCAATCAGCCCCAGCATTTT. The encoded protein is CASSLGGPVNQPQHF. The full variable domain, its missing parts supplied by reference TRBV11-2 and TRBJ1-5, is EAGVAQSPRYKIIEKRQSVAFWCNPISGHATLYWYQQILGQGPKLLIQFQNNGVVDDSQLPKDRFSAERLKGVDSTLKIQPAKLEDSAVYLCASSLGGPVNQPQHFGDGTRLSIL.

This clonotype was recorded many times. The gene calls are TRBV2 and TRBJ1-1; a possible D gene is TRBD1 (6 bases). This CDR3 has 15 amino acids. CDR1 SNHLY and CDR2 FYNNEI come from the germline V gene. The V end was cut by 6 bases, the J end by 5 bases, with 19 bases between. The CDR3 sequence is CASSSGHPGGTEAFF. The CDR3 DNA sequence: TGTGCCAGCAGCTCGGGACATCCGGGAGGTACTGAAGCTTTCTTT.

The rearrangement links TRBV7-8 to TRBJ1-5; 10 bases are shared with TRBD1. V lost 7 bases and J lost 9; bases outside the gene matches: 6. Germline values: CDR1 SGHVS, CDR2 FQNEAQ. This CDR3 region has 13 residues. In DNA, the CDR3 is TGTGCCAGCAACCTGGACAGGGGGGGGCCCCAGCATTTT. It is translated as CASNLDRGGPQHF.

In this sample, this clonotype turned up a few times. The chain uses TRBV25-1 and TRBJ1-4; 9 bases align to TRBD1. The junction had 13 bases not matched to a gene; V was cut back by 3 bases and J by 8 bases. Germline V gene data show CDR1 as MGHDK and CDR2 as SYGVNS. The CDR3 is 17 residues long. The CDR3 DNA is TGTGCCAGCAGTGAGAACGATCGGACAGGGGAAAGCGAAAAACTGTTTTTT. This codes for CASSENDRTGESEKLFF.